These 17 T cell receptor beta chains were all obtained from the same sample, sequenced in a study of blood T cell repertoires in COVID-19. Sequencing was performed with immunoSEQ multiplex PCR; in TCRdb, only in-frame clones are kept and a portion is missing. This table has tens of thousands of clones, approximately 91% appearing once. Sequencing input: peripheral blood. These receptor sequences come from a man between 65 and 79 years old with COVID-19, enrolled during active disease.

This clone was found once. The chain employs TRBV3-1 (or the pseudogene TRBV3-2) and TRBJ2-7; 7 bases are a match to TRBD2. Per germline, CDR1 LGHDT and CDR2 YNNKEL (reference sequence). With V trimmed by 8 bases and J by 3 bases, 7 bases remained unmatched. The CDR3 is made up of 13 amino acids. The CDR3 spells CASGLGGNYEQYF. CDR3 sequence (DNA): TGTGCCAGCGGGCTGGGGGGGAACTACGAGCAGTACTTC.

The chain links TRBV5-1 to TRBJ1-1; TRBD1 aligns across 9 bases. Germline CDR1 is SGHRS and CDR2 is YFSETQ. V was clipped by 4 bases and J by 0 bases; unmatched bases: 13. This CDR3 spans 18 amino acids. The CDR3 nucleotides are TGCGCCAGCAGCCCAGGACAGGGGTCTCATCGGATGAACACTGAAGCTTTCTTT. The encoded protein is CASSPGQGSHRMNTEAFF.

The chain is built from TRBV5-1 and TRBJ2-3; 10 bases are shared with TRBD2. Per the germline V gene, CDR1 is SGHRS and CDR2 is YFSETQ. The CDR3 length is 17 residues. V shed 6 bases, J shed 4 bases, and the junction held 14 bases outside the gene matches. The chain's CDR3 is CASKVSSGRTGPDTQYF. The CDR3 nucleotides read TGCGCCAGCAAGGTCTCTAGCGGGAGAACGGGGCCAGATACGCAGTATTTT.

The V call is TRBV10-3, the J call TRBJ2-7; D unresolved. The germline CDR1 and CDR2 sequences are ENHRY and SYGVKD. The V and J ends lost 3 bases and 6 bases respectively, with 6 bases between them. The CDR3 length is 11 residues. The CDR3 reads CAISDVVEQYF. The CDR3 region has the DNA TGTGCCATCAGTGACGTAGTCGAGCAGTACTTC.

V and J are TRBV5-6 and TRBJ1-5; 7 nucleotides agree with TRBD1. The V gene end was trimmed by 0 bases and the J gene end by 9 bases; junction bases not matched to a gene: 9. Germline CDR1 and CDR2: SGHDT and YYEEEE. This CDR3 contains 15 residues. CDR3 bases: TGTGCCAGCAGCTTGGCAGGGGGAATTAGGTCGCCCCAGCATTTT. It translates to CASSLAGGIRSPQHF. Together with reference TRBV5-6 and TRBJ1-5, the CDR3 gives the full variable domain: DAGVTQSPTHLIKTRGQQVTLRCSPKSGHDTVSWYQQALGQGPQFIFQYYEEEERQRGNFPDRFSGHQFPNYSSELNVNALLLGDSALYLCASSLAGGIRSPQHFGDGTRLSIL.

V usage is TRBV21-1 and J usage is TRBJ1-5. TRBV21-1 is a pseudogene locus. The CDR3 covers 16 residues. The CDR3 loop reads CASSPRYLYSNQPQHF. CDR3 sequence (DNA): TGTGCCAGCAGCCCTCGGTACTTATATAGCAATCAGCCCCAGCATTTT.

The chain is built from TRBV5-4 and TRBJ1-1; tentative D call: TRBD1 (6 bases). V was cut by 4 bases and J by 2 bases, with 18 bases left in between. From germline, CDR1 is SGHNT and CDR2 YYREEE (reference sequence). The CDR3 length is 16 residues. Here the CDR3 reads CASSPYRVMTNTEAFF. The CDR3 DNA follows: TGTGCCAGCAGCCCCTACAGGGTGATGACTAACACTGAAGCTTTCTTT.

This chain links TRBV18 with TRBJ1-1; D is undetermined. Germline V gene sequence: CDR1 KGHSH, CDR2 LQKENI. V was shortened by 0 bases and J by 11 bases, with 13 bases between the two germline ends. The CDR3 consists of 13 residues. The CDR3 DNA reads TGTGCCAGCTCACCACCGCCAGGTTCGGTCGCTTTCTTT. Amino acids: CASSPPPGSVAFF.

This clone has just one count. The chain links TRBV27 to TRBJ1-1; possibly TRBD1 for D (6 bases). Germline V CDR1 and CDR2: MNHEY, SMNVEV (reference sequence). The CDR3 loop spans 16 amino acids. The V gene lost 1 base and the J gene lost 0 bases, with 12 bases spanning the gap. The DNA of the CDR3 is TGTGCCAGCAGTTTATTGGCAGGGGTGGTGAACACTGAAGCTTTCTTT. Translating it yields CASSLLAGVVNTEAFF.

This chain uses TRBV7-9 with TRBJ2-3; tentative D call: TRBD1 (8 bases). V lost 2 bases to trimming and J lost 4 bases, with 13 bases between them. Germline V gene lookup returns CDR1 SEHNR and CDR2 FQNEAQ (reference sequence). This CDR3 region has 15 residues. The DNA for the CDR3 is TGTGCCAGCAGCTTATTAACAGGGGGGGCAGATACGCAGTATTTT. Protein product: CASSLLTGGADTQYF.

V usage is TRBV5-1 and J usage is TRBJ1-4; possible D gene TRBD1, 5 bases. CDR1 and CDR2 from the germline V gene are SGHRS and YFSETQ. V lost 0 bases to trimming and J lost 6 bases, with 9 bases between them. This CDR3 is built from 14 residues. CDR3 DNA sequence: TGCGCCAGCAGCTTGGGTCAGGGCTATGAAAAACTGTTTTTT. This codes for CASSLGQGYEKLFF.

The rearrangement uses TRBV5-4 and TRBJ1-2, with D perhaps TRBD1 (6 bases). The CDR3 is 13 amino acids. Germline V gene sequence: CDR1 SGHNT, CDR2 YYREEE (reference sequence). Trimming left V 4 bases short and J 4 bases short, with 11 bases between. As DNA, the CDR3 is TGTGCCAGCAGCAGACAGGCCCTCTATGGCTACACCTTC. Its translation: CASSRQALYGYTF.

This chain links TRBV27 with TRBJ1-5; maybe TRBD1 (5 bases). The CDR3 is made up of 12 amino acids. The V gene lost 5 bases and the J gene lost 4 bases, with 6 bases spanning the gap. Germline V gives CDR1 MNHEY, CDR2 SMNVEV (reference sequence). The CDR3 nucleotides are TGTGCCAGCAGTGGGGGGAATCAGCCCCAGCATTTT. Its protein product is CASSGGNQPQHF.

CDR3 loop: CASSLMGIGDTEAFF. CDR3 nucleotides: TGTGCCAGCAGCTTAATGGGGATCGGGGACACTGAAGCTTTCTTT. J is TRBJ1-1 and V is TRBV7-9; unclear D gene. The CDR3 runs to 15 residues. Germline V gene sequence: CDR1 SEHNR, CDR2 FQNEAQ (reference sequence). V was clipped by 2 bases and J by 3 bases, with 13 bases between them. The variable domain in full, with the rest retrieved from reference TRBV7-9 and TRBJ1-1, is DTGVSQNPRHKITKRGQNVTFRCDPISEHNRLYWYRQTLGQGPEFLTYFQNEAQLEKSRLLSDRFSAERPKGSFSTLEIQRTEQGDSAMYLCASSLMGIGDTEAFFGQGTRLTVV.

CDR3 sequence (DNA): TGTGCCTGGAGAAGGACGGGAAACTATGGCTACACCTTC. Translation: CAWRRTGNYGYTF. This chain joins TRBV30 and TRBJ1-2; D not certain. Trimming removed 3 bases at V and 2 bases at J, with 10 bases between. CDR3 length equals 13 residues. CDR1 and CDR2 from the germline V gene are GTSNPN and SVGIG (reference sequence).

The chain's CDR3 is CASSLVVEVTYEQYF. For the CDR3, the DNA is TGTGCCAGCAGCTTAGTGGTAGAGGTCACGTACGAGCAGTACTTC. The chain couples TRBV7-2 to TRBJ2-7; D remains ambiguous. CDR1 is SGHTA and CDR2 is FQGNSA in the germline V gene. The CDR3 totals 15 residues. V shed 1 base and J shed 4 bases, with 14 bases lying between them.

In its sample, this clone was seen once. The rearrangement uses TRBV5-1 and TRBJ1-1; D gene ambiguous. V lost 4 bases to trimming and J lost 2 bases, with 6 bases between them. CDR3 length: 12 amino acids. From germline, CDR1 is SGHRS and CDR2 YFSETQ. CDR3 sequence reads: CASSLSNTEAFF. The CDR3 DNA is TGCGCCAGCAGCCTTAGTAACACTGAAGCTTTCTTT. Together with reference TRBV5-1 and TRBJ1-1, the CDR3 gives the full variable domain: KAGVTQTPRYLIKTRGQQVTLSCSPISGHRSVSWYQQTPGQGLQFLFEYFSETQRNKGNFPGRFSGRQFSNSRSEMNVSTLELGDSALYLCASSLSNTEAFFGQGTRLTVV.